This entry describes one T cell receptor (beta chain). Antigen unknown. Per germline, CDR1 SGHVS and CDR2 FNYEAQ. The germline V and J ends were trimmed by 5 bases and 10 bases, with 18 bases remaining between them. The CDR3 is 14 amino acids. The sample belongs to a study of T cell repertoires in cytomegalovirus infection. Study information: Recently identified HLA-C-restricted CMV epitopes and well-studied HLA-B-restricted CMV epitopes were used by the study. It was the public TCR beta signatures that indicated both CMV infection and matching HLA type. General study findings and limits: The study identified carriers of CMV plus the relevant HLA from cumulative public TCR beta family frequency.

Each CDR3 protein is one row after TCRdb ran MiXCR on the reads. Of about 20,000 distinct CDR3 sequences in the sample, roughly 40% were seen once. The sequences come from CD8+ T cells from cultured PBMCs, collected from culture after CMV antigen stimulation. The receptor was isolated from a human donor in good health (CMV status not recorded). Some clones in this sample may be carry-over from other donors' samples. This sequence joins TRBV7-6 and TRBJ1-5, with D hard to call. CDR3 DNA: TGTGCCAGCAGCCGTCGCGAAGGCGGACGTCCCCAGCATTTT. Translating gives CASSRREGGRPQHF.